This T cell receptor (beta chain) is drawn from a study of regulatory T cells in long-lasting Graves disease. Time point given: newly diagnosed GD, antithyroid drugs for less than 3 months. RNA from PBMCs was the source of the TCR library. This clonotype was counted at least ten times. CDR3-region Arm-PCR and iRepertoire HTBI primers produced the TCR beta libraries. TCRdb re-called the multiplex PCR reads with MiXCR, one entry per CDR3 protein. Among 390,000 or so distinct CDR3 sequences listed, approximately 12% were seen once. These data were likewise used in another study, on T cells in Graves' hyperthyroidism and ophthalmopathy. As that study records: HTBI primers were used for first-round RT-PCR of the TCR CDR3. The model anticipated ophthalmopathy a median about 6.5 months pre-onset.

The TCR originated in a woman between 18 and 29 years old with Graves disease. Sequenced here: peripheral blood mononuclear cells (PBMCs), sampled at new diagnosis, from a patient treated with antithyroid drugs.

Written as DNA, the CDR3 is TGCAGTGCTAGAGAAAAAACTAGCGATTCCCTACGCTATGAGCAGTTCTTC. Translation: CSAREKTSDSLRYEQFF. The V and J genes are TRBV20-1 and TRBJ2-1, with 7 bases matching TRBD2. Trimming took 0 bases from V and 8 from J; bases not matched to a gene: 16. From germline, CDR1 is DFQATT and CDR2 SNEGSKA (reference sequence). CDR3 length: 17 residues.